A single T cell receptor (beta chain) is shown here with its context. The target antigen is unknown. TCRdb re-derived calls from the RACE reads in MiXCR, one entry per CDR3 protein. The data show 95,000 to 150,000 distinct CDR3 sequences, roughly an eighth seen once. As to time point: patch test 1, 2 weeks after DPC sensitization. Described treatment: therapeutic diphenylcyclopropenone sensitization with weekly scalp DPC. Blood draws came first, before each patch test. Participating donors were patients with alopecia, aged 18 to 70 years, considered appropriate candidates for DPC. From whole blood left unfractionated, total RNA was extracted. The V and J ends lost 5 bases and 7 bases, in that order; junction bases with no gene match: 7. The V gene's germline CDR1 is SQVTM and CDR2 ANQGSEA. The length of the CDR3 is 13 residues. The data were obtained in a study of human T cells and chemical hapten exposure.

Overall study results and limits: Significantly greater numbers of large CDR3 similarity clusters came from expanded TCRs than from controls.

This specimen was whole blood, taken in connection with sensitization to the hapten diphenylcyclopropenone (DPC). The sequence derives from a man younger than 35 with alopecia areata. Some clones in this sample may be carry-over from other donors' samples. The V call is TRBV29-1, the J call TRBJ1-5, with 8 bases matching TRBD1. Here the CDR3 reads CSVTTGGDQPQHF. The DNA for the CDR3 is TGCAGCGTTACCACAGGGGGTGACCAGCCCCAGCATTTT.